This T cell receptor (beta chain) derives from a study of metastatic and nonmetastatic thyroid tumors (dated by TCRdb to 2020 to 2022). The study in broad terms: Repertoires were compared across peripheral blood and tumor or nodule tissue samples from malignant and benign thyroid patients.

Beyond this particular receptor, the publication reports: TCR beta diversity was reported as significantly higher in malignant tumors than in benign nodules, in both blood and tumor samples.

No treatment had been received by any patient before thyroid surgery. Patient clinical samples collected from the early 2010s to the late 2010s were retrospectively analysed using T-cell receptor beta sequencing. Library generation was performed with PCR. The reads were generated on an Illumina HiSeq 4000. High-throughput sequencing was used to profile the TCR beta-chain CDR3 region of every patient. For the original study's pipeline: Drawing on CDR3 differences between clinicopathological groups, the researchers built a classifier meant to tell apart patients with distant-metastatic papillary thyroid cancer. The Shannon index was used to assess repertoire diversity, and the Morisita-Horn index was used to assess tumor-blood repertoire similarity. TCRdb reprocessed the public reads (quality trimming at Q25 with fastp, clone calling with MiXCR) and kept in-frame beta chains. The V and J calls shown here were made by TCRdb, not taken from the authors' results. Here the sample has about 40,000 clones; less than 20% occur a single time. The ten largest clones represent approximately 9.9% of the sample.

At least ten counts were recorded for this clone. Its antigen has not been determined. No quality values exist for individual bases; no much larger clone is one base distant. At the junction V is shortened by 9 bases and J by 9 bases; bases outside the gene matches: 16. The CDR3, from cysteine to phenylalanine, totals 17 residues. Of all the DNA, just the CDR3 is kept, 51 bases in frame from base 1. Via the germline V gene, CDR1 is KGHDR and CDR2 SFDVKD. The sequence joins TRBV24-1 to TRBJ2-1, with TRBD2 matching 13 junction bases. The sequence was obtained from a female donor with papillary thyroid cancer or a benign thyroid nodule (not recorded which). Some clones in this sample may be carry-over from other donors' samples. The sequenced sample was tumor tissue. The CDR3 protein: CATAGTSGKKTVGEQFF. The nucleotide sequence reads TGTGCCACCGCCGGGACTAGCGGGAAAAAAACCGTAGGTGAGCAGTTCTTC.